The following is a T cell receptor beta chain sequence with its context. The antigen is undetermined. V lost 0 bases and J 0 bases, leaving 6 bases between the germline ends. Germline-derived CDR1 and CDR2 are SGHNT and YENEEA. CDR3 length equals 16 residues. With 60 Vbeta and 13 Jbeta primers, the PCR was carried out. The protocol was immunoSEQ multiplex PCR, while the TCRdb copy is restricted to in-frame clones and leaves out a portion. This table holds about 160,000 clones. The sample originates from a study of cytomegalovirus exposure and HLA in healthy donors. Findings and limits, study-wide: High specificity and sensitivity for cytomegalovirus status were reported for the classifier. A later analysis, which compared TCR beta chains of equal frequency, found the HLA-associated ones more clonally expanded.

The sequenced sample consisted of PBMCs. The chain uses TRBV11-3 and TRBJ2-6; D is undetermined. The sequence derives from a man between 25 and 39 years old in good health and CMV-seronegative. The CDR3 DNA sequence: TGTGCCAGCAGCTTAGACACAAACTCTGGGGCCAACGTCCTGACTTTC. Encoded protein: CASSLDTNSGANVLTF.